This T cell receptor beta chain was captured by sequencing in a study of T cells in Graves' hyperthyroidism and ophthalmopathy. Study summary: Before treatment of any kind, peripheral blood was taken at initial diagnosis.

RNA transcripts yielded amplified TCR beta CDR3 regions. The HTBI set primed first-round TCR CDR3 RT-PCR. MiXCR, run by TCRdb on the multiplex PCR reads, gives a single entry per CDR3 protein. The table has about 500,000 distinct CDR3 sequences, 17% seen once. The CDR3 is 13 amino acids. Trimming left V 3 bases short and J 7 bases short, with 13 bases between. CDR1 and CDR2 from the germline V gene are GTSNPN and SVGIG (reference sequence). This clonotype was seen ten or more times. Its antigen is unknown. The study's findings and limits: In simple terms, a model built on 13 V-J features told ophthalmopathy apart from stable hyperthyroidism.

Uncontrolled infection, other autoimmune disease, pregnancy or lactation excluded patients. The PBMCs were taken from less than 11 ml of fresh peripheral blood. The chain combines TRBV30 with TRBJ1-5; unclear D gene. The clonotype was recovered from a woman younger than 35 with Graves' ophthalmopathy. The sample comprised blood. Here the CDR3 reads CAWRDNMGQPQHF. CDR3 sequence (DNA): TGTGCCTGGAGGGATAATATGGGCCAGCCCCAGCATTTT.